The clone carrying this T cell receptor beta chain was counted only a few times. Its antigen is currently unknown. This may come from a read error, since a much larger clone is one base off. The CDR3 is 15 amino acids. Germline CDR1 SGDLS, CDR2 YYNGEE. One entry per CDR3 protein results from TCRdb running MiXCR on the multiplex PCR reads. Of 200,000 to 300,000 distinct CDR3 sequences in the sample, around 31% were seen once. The sample originates from a study of breast tumors, draining lymph nodes, adjacent tissues. Findings of the study overall: Data only fit, rather than demonstrated, lymph node origin of most tumor T cells.

The lymph nodes were axillary draining lymph nodes from breast cancer patients. The genes are TRBV9 and TRBJ2-2, with D possibly matching TRBD2 (5 bases). The clonotype was recovered from a female donor with breast cancer. Some clones in this sample may be carry-over from other donors' samples. Specimen: axillary lymph node tissue. The CDR3: CASSVGVVYTGEPFF. In DNA form, the CDR3 reads TGTGCCAGCAGCGTAGGAGTGGTATACACCGGGGAGCCGTTTTTT.